This is a list of T cell receptor beta chains from one sample in a study of blood T cell repertoires in COVID-19. Using immunoSEQ multiplex PCR, the repertoire was profiled, and TCRdb retains in-frame clones only, with some absent. In the table there are 45,000 to 55,000 clones, 80% to 90% of which are singletons. The sample comprised peripheral blood. Every receptor here comes from a human donor in a cohort sampled during active COVID-19. CDR3s include the opening cysteine and the closing phenylalanine or tryptophan. The order of the fields is V gene, CDR3 protein.

TRBV6-5	CASRPGQNSNQPQHF
TRBV18	CASSPRTSGGVVTDTQYF
TRBV7-2	CASSLGASGANVLTF
TRBV19	CASSDHRQGEQYF
TRBV4-1	CASSQDLDRSNQPQHF
TRBV3-1/TRBV3-2	CASSPDRGGQETQYF
TRBV28	CASSFVDTQYF
TRBV3-1/TRBV3-2	CASSRTGSLGNEQFF
TRBV3-1/TRBV3-2	CASSPGGADTQYF
TRBV7-3	CASSPTRGSEQYF
TRBV19	CASTPRRGTGELFF
TRBV7-2	CASGQGVFEQYF
TRBV11-1	CASSLVQGQYEQYF
TRBV14	CASSPTGTSGTVRGNEQFF
TRBV7-9	CASSWDRARTDTQYF
TRBV6-2/TRBV6-3	CASSLLARETQYF
TRBV5-5	CASSPRGYEQYF
TRBV7-2	CASSLGQNTEAFF
TRBV7-2	CASSRAFRDNEQFF
TRBV6-5	CASKSGTGVIQPQHF
TRBV15	CATSRDRQGATNEKLFF
TRBV2	CASSDLAVSNTEAFF
TRBV30	CAGSEGRRNEQFF
TRBV4-3	CASSGEGWETQYF
TRBV5-1	CASSFLGQATEAFF
TRBV9	CASSVEGGPPRTEAFF
TRBV4-2	CASSSGQGNFYEQYF
TRBV19	CASSTFSSTDTQYF
TRBV7-9	CASSLGLQTYEQYF
TRBV7-3	CASSKGQSYEQYF
TRBV12-3/TRBV12-4	CASSLGPEAFF
TRBV3-1/TRBV3-2	CASSPGQVYPEAFF
TRBV12-5	CASGRQGAGYEQYF
TRBV15	CATSRGAGPGPNEKLFF
TRBV18	CASSPLPPTSGGASDTQYF
TRBV6-2/TRBV6-3	CASTPGPGYNEQFF
TRBV5-1	CASSLRLTGDYEQYF
TRBV19	CASSIQTSGSSEQYF
TRBV7-9	CASSSRTGIGYTF
TRBV6-1	CASSGGDRAPNYGYTF
TRBV30	CAWQNLIGGYTF
TRBV6-5	CASSRADRGNTEAFF
TRBV4-1	CASSPGRTDAFF
TRBV30	CAGTLAGEGNEQFF